This T cell receptor beta chain was observed in a study of early T cells in non-severe SARS-CoV-2 infection. Looking at the study overall: The sequenced material was bulk RNA from unsorted whole blood, and its chains were unpaired. Study findings and constraints: Matching results from VDJdb favored anti-spike CD8 responses, leaving private and CD4 specificities undetected.

Individual cDNA molecules received unique molecular identifiers. Each CDR3 protein gets one entry after TCRdb re-called the 5' RACE reads with MiXCR. In the table there are tens of thousands of distinct CDR3 sequences, 10% of which are singletons. Of note for this clonotype: As yet, its antigen is unknown.

Germline values: CDR1 MNHEY, CDR2 SMNVEV (reference sequence). V shed 10 bases and J shed 6 bases, with 18 bases lying between them. There are 13 residues in the CDR3. Sequencing input: whole blood. V gene TRBV27 combines with J gene TRBJ1-1; no clear D gene. This sequence was found in an adult who was a healthcare worker with PCR-confirmed SARS-CoV-2 infection or an uninfected control (not recorded which). Here the CDR3 reads CATSLGKGPEAFF. CDR3 DNA: TGTGCCACCTCTCTGGGGAAAGGCCCTGAAGCTTTCTTT.